This TCR beta chain was identified in a study of blood T cells in healthy people across ages. The CDR3 is made up of 14 amino acids. Germline assignment: CDR1 DFQATT and CDR2 SNEGSKA (reference sequence). A second PCR, run for 7 to 11 cycles, used a sample-barcoded 5' primer plus a J-beta primer mix. Via MiXCR, TCRdb re-called the 5' RACE reads, giving one row per CDR3 protein. Among 1.2 million to 1.5 million distinct CDR3 sequences listed, 45% to 70% were seen once. This TCR came from a man between 18 and 35 years old in good health. Material: blood. The V call is TRBV20-1, the J call TRBJ2-1; D tentatively fits TRBD1 or TRBD2 (6 bases each). With the DNA end fitting TRBJ2-7 better, the J assignment may be wrong. DNA for the CDR3: TGCAGTGCCCCAGCCCGACAGGAGGGATACGAGCAGTACTTC. This gives the protein CSAPARQEGYEQYF.